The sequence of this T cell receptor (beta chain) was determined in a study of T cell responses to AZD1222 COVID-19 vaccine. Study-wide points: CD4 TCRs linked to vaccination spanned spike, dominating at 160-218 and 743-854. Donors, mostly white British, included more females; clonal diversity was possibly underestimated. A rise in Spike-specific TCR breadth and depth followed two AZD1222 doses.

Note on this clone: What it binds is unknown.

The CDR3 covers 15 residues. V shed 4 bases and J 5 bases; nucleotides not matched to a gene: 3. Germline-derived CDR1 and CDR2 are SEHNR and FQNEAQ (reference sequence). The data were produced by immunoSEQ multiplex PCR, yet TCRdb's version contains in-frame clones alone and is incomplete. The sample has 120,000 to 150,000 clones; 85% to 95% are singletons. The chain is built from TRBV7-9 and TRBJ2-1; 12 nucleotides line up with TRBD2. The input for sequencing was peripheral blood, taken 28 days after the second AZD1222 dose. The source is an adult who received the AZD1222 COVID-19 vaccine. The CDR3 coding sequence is TGTGCCAGCAGCTCACTAGCGGGAGGAAACAATGAGCAGTTCTTC. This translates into CASSSLAGGNNEQFF.